The 14 T cell receptor beta chains presented below share a single source sample, sequenced in a study of a mutant IDH1 vaccine in newly diagnosed glioma. Time point defined: week 11, during vaccination. Every vaccination contained 300 ug of the mutant IDH1 20-mer peptide and was paired with topical imiquimod. Antigens for these TCRs are unknown. Sequenced by immunoSEQ multiplex PCR; TCRdb stores in-frame clones only, minus some. The repertoire includes some 120,000 clones, roughly 75% of them detected once, and about 5.5% sits in the top ten. Sequencing used PBMCs, obtained from a glioma patient whose treatment included an IDH1 peptide vaccine. The source is a middle-aged man with glioma.

The chain combines TRBV7-2 with TRBJ2-7, with 8 positions matching TRBD2. Unmatched junction bases numbered 6, after V lost 0 bases and J lost 5 bases. The germline gives CDR1 SGHTA, CDR2 FQGNSA. The CDR3 runs to 15 residues. CDR3 in amino acids: CASSLANSGADEQYF. The CDR3 DNA reads as TGTGCCAGCAGCTTAGCGAATAGCGGGGCCGACGAGCAGTACTTC.

The V gene is TRBV7-2, the J gene TRBJ2-1; the match to TRBD2 covers 15 bases. This CDR3 has 16 residues. The V segment lost 5 bases and the J segment 7 bases; nucleotides outside the gene matches: 6. Looked up from germline, CDR1 is SGHTA and CDR2 is FQGNSA. The CDR3 bases are TGTGCCAGCAGCCTCGCCGGGACTAGCGGGGGGAATGAGCAGTTCTTC. Its protein product is CASSLAGTSGGNEQFF. The full variable domain, in which reference TRBV7-2 and TRBJ2-1 provide the parts outside the CDR3, is GAGVSQSPSNKVTEKGKDVELRCDPISGHTALYWYRQSLGQGLEFLIYFQGNSAPDKSGLPSDRFSAERTGGSVSTLTIQRTQQEDSAVYLCASSLAGTSGGNEQFFGPGTRLTVL.

The chain uses TRBV9 and TRBJ2-1; 7 nucleotides match TRBD2. The length of the CDR3 is 15 residues. Germline values: CDR1 SGDLS, CDR2 YYNGEE. V was pared by 0 bases and J by 0 bases, with 0 bases of the junction left unmatched. The CDR3 DNA follows: TGTGCCAGCAGCGTAGGGACTAGCTCCTACAATGAGCAGTTCTTC. Translating gives CASSVGTSSYNEQFF. Full variable domain (outside the CDR3, taken from reference TRBV9 and TRBJ2-1): DSGVTQTPKHLITATGQRVTLRCSPRSGDLSVYWYQQSLDQGLQFLIQYYNGEERAKGNILERFSAQQFPDLHSELNLSSLELGDSALYFCASSVGTSSYNEQFFGPGTRLTVL.

The rearrangement links TRBV6-5 to TRBJ1-3; D call uncertain. CDR1 MNHEY and CDR2 SVGAGI come from the germline V gene. This CDR3 has 14 amino acids. The V end lost 10 bases, the J end lost 0 bases, and 13 bases lay between the germline ends. The CDR3 here is CATRTDHSGNTIYF. The CDR3 DNA reads TGTGCCACCCGGACGGACCACTCTGGAAACACCATATATTTT.

This clone has a single count. This sequence joins TRBV5-6 and TRBJ2-1; D is possibly TRBD1 or TRBD2 (5 bases each). Germline-derived CDR1 and CDR2 are SGHDT and YYEEEE. Trimming cost V 3 bases and J 2 bases, with 21 bases left between them. The length of the CDR3 is 18 residues. The CDR3 here is CASSSNSGTRQPYNEQFF. Here the CDR3 DNA reads TGTGCCAGCAGCTCCAATTCCGGGACCCGGCAACCCTACAATGAGCAGTTCTTC.

The rearrangement uses TRBV27 and TRBJ1-6; D gene uncertain. CDR3 size: 13 residues. V dropped 8 bases and J dropped 7 bases, with 12 bases sitting between them. Germline V gene lookup returns CDR1 MNHEY and CDR2 SMNVEV (reference sequence). Here the CDR3 reads CASSGDGNSPLHF. CDR3 nucleotides: TGTGCCAGCTCCGGAGATGGGAATTCACCCCTCCACTTT.

The chain couples TRBV5-1 to TRBJ1-2; 7 bases match TRBD1. The CDR3 consists of 15 residues. CDR1 and CDR2 from the germline V gene are SGHRS and YFSETQ. With 4 bases clipped from V and 4 bases from J, the junction kept 10 bases outside the gene matches. CDR3 nucleotide sequence: TGCGCCAGCAGCGACGGACAGGCGACTATCTATGGCTACACCTTC. Translating it yields CASSDGQATIYGYTF.

V and J are TRBV6-6 and TRBJ2-1; D gene uncertain. Trimming took 4 bases from V and 8 from J, leaving 12 bases between them. CDR1 and CDR2 (germline): MNHNY, SVGAGI (reference sequence). This CDR3 contains 13 residues. The CDR3 DNA follows: TGTGCCAGCAGTTTTTCAAGTGGGGATGAGCAGTTCTTC. This gives the protein CASSFSSGDEQFF.

The V call is TRBV19, the J call TRBJ1-5; 8 bases map to TRBD1. CDR3 length equals 15 residues. CDR1 is LNHDA, CDR2 SQIVND, per germline (reference sequence). V was clipped by 5 bases and J by 6 bases; unmatched bases: 9. This CDR3 is CASSRGQGSLQPQHF. The CDR3 DNA sequence: TGTGCCAGTAGTCGTGGACAGGGAAGCCTTCAGCCCCAGCATTTT.

This chain links TRBV2 with TRBJ2-5, with 8 bases aligning to TRBD1. The CDR3 totals 15 residues. Germline CDR1 and CDR2: SNHLY and FYNNEI. V trimming: 5 bases; J trimming: 3 bases; junction bases outside the gene matches: 8. The CDR3 region is CASSSGTGQKETQYF. The CDR3 DNA reads as TGTGCCAGCAGTTCCGGGACAGGTCAGAAAGAGACCCAGTACTTC.

The CDR3 loop reads CASSPDGFYGYTF. The CDR3 DNA reads TGTGCCAGCAGCCCGGACGGATTCTATGGCTACACCTTC. The chain links TRBV5-4 to TRBJ1-2; no firm D call. Germline V gene data show CDR1 as SGHNT and CDR2 as YYREEE (reference sequence). The V and J ends lost 4 bases and 4 bases respectively, with 11 bases between them. CDR3 length equals 13 residues. Looking up the rest from reference TRBV5-4 and TRBJ1-2 gives the full variable domain: ETGVTQSPTHLIKTRGQQVTLRCSSQSGHNTVSWYQQALGQGPQFIFQYYREEENGRGNFPPRFSGLQFPNYSSELNVNALELDDSALYLCASSPDGFYGYTFGSGTRLTVV.

The rearrangement links TRBV19 to TRBJ2-5, with D unclear. The CDR3 is 15 amino acids. CDR1 and CDR2 (germline): LNHDA, SQIVND (reference sequence). The V gene lost 5 bases and the J gene lost 3 bases, with 16 bases spanning the gap. The DNA of the CDR3 is TGTGCCAGTAGTTACCGACTTGAGGTTAAAGAGACCCAGTACTTC. Protein product: CASSYRLEVKETQYF.

This clone was seen more than once but under ten times. The chain joins TRBV18 to TRBJ2-4; D is undetermined. The V and J ends lost 2 bases and 0 bases respectively, with 11 bases between them. Germline assignment: CDR1 KGHSH and CDR2 LQKENI. CDR3 length: 16 amino acids. CDR3 region: CASSPVVSGAKNIQYF. The CDR3 nucleotides read TGTGCCAGCTCACCAGTGGTTAGTGGAGCCAAAAACATTCAGTACTTC.

The chain couples TRBV9 to TRBJ2-7, with D possibly TRBD1 on 5 matching bases. Germline V gives CDR1 SGDLS, CDR2 YYNGEE. The CDR3 is made up of 15 amino acids. Trimming shortened V by 3 bases and J by 0 bases, and 13 bases separated the two germline ends. This CDR3 is CASSAADTYSYEQYF. As DNA, the CDR3 is TGTGCCAGCAGCGCGGCGGACACATACTCCTACGAGCAGTACTTC.